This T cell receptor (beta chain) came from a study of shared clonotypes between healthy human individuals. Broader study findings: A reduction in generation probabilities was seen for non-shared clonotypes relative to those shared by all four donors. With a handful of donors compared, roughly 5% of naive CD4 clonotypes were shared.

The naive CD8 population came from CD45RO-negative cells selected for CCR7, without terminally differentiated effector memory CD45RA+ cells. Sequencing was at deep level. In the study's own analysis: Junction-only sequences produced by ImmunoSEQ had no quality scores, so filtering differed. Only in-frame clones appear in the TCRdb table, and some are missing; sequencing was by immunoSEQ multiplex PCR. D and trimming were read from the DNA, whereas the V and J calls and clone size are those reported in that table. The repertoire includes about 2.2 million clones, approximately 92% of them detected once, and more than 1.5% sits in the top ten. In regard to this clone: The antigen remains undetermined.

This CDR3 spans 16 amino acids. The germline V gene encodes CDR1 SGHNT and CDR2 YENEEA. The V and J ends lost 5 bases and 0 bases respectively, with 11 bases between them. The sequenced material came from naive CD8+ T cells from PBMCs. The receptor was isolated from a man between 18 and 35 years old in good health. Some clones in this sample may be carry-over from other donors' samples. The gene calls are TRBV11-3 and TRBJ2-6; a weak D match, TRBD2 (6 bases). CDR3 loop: CASSPGRGSGANVLTF. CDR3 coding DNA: TGTGCCAGCAGCCCAGGGCGGGGCTCTGGGGCCAACGTCCTGACTTTC.